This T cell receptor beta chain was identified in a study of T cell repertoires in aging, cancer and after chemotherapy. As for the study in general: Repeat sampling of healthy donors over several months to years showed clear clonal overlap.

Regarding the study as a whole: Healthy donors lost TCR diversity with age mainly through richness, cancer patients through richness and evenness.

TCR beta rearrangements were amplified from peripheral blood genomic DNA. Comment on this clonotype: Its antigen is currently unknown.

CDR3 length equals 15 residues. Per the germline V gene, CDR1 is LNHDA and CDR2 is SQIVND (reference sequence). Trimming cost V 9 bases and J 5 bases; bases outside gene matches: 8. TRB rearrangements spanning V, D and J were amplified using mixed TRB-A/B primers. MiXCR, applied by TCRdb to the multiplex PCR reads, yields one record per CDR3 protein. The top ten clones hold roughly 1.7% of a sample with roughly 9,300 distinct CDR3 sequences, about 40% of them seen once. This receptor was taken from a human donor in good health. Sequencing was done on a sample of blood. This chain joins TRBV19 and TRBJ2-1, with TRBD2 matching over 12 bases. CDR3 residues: CASSSGLAGNNEQFF. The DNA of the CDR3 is TGTGCCAGCAGTTCCGGACTAGCGGGGAACAATGAGCAGTTCTTC. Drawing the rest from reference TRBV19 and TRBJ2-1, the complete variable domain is DGGITQSPKYLFRKEGQNVTLSCEQNLNHDAMYWYRQDPGQGLRLIYYSQIVNDFQKGDIAEGYSVSREKKESFPLTVTSAQKNPTAFYLCASSSGLAGNNEQFFGPGTRLTVL.